This is a list of T cell receptor beta chains from one sample in a study of OX40 agonist ivuxolimab in advanced cancers. The repertoire was sequenced with immunoSEQ multiplex PCR; TCRdb's copy has only in-frame clones and lacks some. The table lists 45,000 to 55,000 clones, 88% of them singletons. This material consisted of CD4+ or CD8+ T cells sorted from blood, taken in a trial of the OX40 agonist ivuxolimab. All receptors derive from an adult with an advanced solid tumor such as melanoma, head and neck, liver or kidney cancer. The CDR3 runs from the conserved cysteine through the conserved F or W. The D gene is left open where the match is weak.

d_call,v_call,j_call,cdr3_aa,cdr3_nt
-,TRBV30,TRBJ1-4,CAWSNRVSRWRNEKLFF,TGTGCCTGGAGTAACCGCGTCTCTCGGTGGCGGAATGAAAAACTGTTTTTT
-,TRBV7-9,TRBJ2-5,CASSLREETQYF,TGTGCCAGCAGTCTCCGGGAAGAGACCCAGTACTTC
-,TRBV10-3,TRBJ2-7,CAIRALATEQYF,TGTGCCATCAGGGCCCTAGCGACCGAGCAGTACTTC
-,TRBV5-1,TRBJ2-1,CASRLADNEQFF,TGCGCCAGCAGACTAGCAGACAATGAGCAGTTCTTC
-,TRBV27,TRBJ2-2,CASSPPRAGELFF,TGTGCCAGCAGTCCCCCTCGAGCCGGGGAGCTGTTTTTT
-,TRBV7-5,TRBJ2-7,CARSLRASGSLGEQYF,TGTGCCAGAAGCTTAAGGGCTAGCGGGAGCCTTGGGGAGCAGTACTTC
-,TRBV6-5,TRBJ2-7,CASSYSRPERAYEQYF,TGTGCCAGCAGTTACTCGAGGCCAGAGAGGGCCTACGAGCAGTACTTC
-,TRBV30,TRBJ2-1,CAWSPGDEQFF,TGTGCCTGGAGTCCGGGAGATGAGCAGTTCTTC
TRBD2,TRBV5-4,TRBJ2-1,CASSSTSGASVREQFF,TGTGCCAGCAGCTCGACTAGCGGGGCCTCTGTGCGTGAGCAGTTCTTC
-,TRBV11-3,TRBJ2-7,CASSLSQVNEQYF,TGTGCCAGCAGCTTATCACAGGTCAACGAGCAGTACTTC
TRBD2,TRBV18,TRBJ2-7,CASSLFLAGGEGSYEQYF,TGTGCCAGCTCACTTTTCCTAGCGGGAGGCGAAGGCTCCTACGAGCAGTACTTC
-,TRBV27,TRBJ2-2,CASSSSRRKRNTGELFF,TGTGCCAGCAGTTCCAGCAGGAGAAAGAGGAACACCGGGGAGCTGTTTTTT
TRBD2,TRBV28,TRBJ2-3,CASKLAGSTDTQYF,TGTGCCAGCAAACTAGCGGGAAGCACAGATACGCAGTATTTT
TRBD1,TRBV11-3,TRBJ2-5,CASSVTTGYPQETQYF,TGTGCCAGCAGCGTTACGACAGGGTACCCCCAAGAGACCCAGTACTTC
-,TRBV18,TRBJ2-2,CASSPAGHRNTGELFF,TGTGCCAGCTCACCCGCGGGACACAGGAACACCGGGGAGCTGTTTTTT
TRBD1,TRBV2,TRBJ1-5,CASRPQGAGQPQHF,TGTGCCAGCAGACCCCAGGGGGCTGGTCAGCCCCAGCATTTT
-,TRBV2,TRBJ2-5,CASSENSLREGETQYF,TGTGCCAGCAGTGAAAATTCCCTGAGGGAAGGAGAGACCCAGTACTTC